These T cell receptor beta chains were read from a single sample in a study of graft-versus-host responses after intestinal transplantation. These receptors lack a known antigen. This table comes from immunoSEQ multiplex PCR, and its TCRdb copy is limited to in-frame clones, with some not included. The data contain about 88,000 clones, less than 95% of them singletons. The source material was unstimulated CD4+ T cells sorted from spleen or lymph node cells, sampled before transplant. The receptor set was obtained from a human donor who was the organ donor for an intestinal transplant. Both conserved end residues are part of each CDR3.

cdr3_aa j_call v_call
CASSLFQGGYPNYGYTF TRBJ1-2 TRBV5-6
CASSLDGANTGELFF TRBJ2-2 TRBV11-3
CASTLGGAPYGYTF TRBJ1-2 TRBV28
CASSLGGLAGSTDTQYF TRBJ2-3 TRBV5-1
CAGLTGLAGANYEQYF TRBJ2-7 TRBV2
CASSPRQGVSGELFF TRBJ2-2 TRBV18
CASSHPQGLGKLFF TRBJ1-4 TRBV28
CAWSGGAVGYTF TRBJ1-2 TRBV30
CTSSHQEGGVTHFRPTDTQYF TRBJ2-3 TRBV1
CASSYVKRGGHNEQFF TRBJ2-1 TRBV6-6
CASSLMTITTIHEQFF TRBJ2-1 TRBV5-8
CASSESTGGYQETQYF TRBJ2-5 TRBV10-1
CASSPFGTRVETQYF TRBJ2-5 TRBV7-2
CASSLAVAGISNEQFF TRBJ2-1 TRBV7-9
CASSVTGDIGAFF TRBJ1-1 TRBV9
CASSFRAGSGYTF TRBJ1-2 TRBV27
CASSLQGNQPQHF TRBJ1-5 TRBV11-2
CSVLKSGNSEQYF TRBJ2-7 TRBV29-1
CASSSTGASRVHEQFF TRBJ2-1 TRBV28
CASSFSGVDYGYTF TRBJ1-2 TRBV7-8
CASSLGGQAGGYTF TRBJ1-2 TRBV7-3
CSVGGTGWGNTEAFF TRBJ1-1 TRBV29-1
CASSVEAGGPNEQFF TRBJ2-1 TRBV2
CASSAQGFGTEAFF TRBJ1-1 TRBV11-2
CASSFFSYYGYTF TRBJ1-2 TRBV27
CASSTYKSNTGELFF TRBJ2-2 TRBV9
CAWTSGGETQYF TRBJ2-5 TRBV30
CAWNPGIKLSGNTIYF TRBJ1-3 TRBV30
CASNQGGPNEKLFF TRBJ1-4 TRBV19
CASSQGLAGSDTQYF TRBJ2-3 TRBV6-6
CASSRQVINQPQHF TRBJ1-5 TRBV28
CASSQELRGPYNEQFF TRBJ2-1 TRBV4-1
CASSYDKMGTGNEKLFF TRBJ1-4 TRBV5-1
CASSSPKPDRKISYEQYF TRBJ2-7 TRBV4-1
CASSVTPTSGHASYNEQFF TRBJ2-1 TRBV7-9
CASSQWTSGGGNTGELFF TRBJ2-2 TRBV4-2
CASSFFGGGNQPQHF TRBJ1-5 TRBV5-5
CASSSTSGNTGELFF TRBJ2-2 TRBV6-5
CASSGRGVVGELFF TRBJ2-2 TRBV10-2
CASSESGGGYGYTF TRBJ1-2 TRBV10-2
CATSRDLARLSYNEQFF TRBJ2-1 TRBV15
CASSGRGGHGSYNEQFF TRBJ2-1 TRBV2
CASSEYLGTGELFF TRBJ2-2 TRBV6-4
CASSRGISTDTQYF TRBJ2-3 TRBV2
CASSLSLAKTYEQYF TRBJ2-7 TRBV11-1
CASSPAVGSSGNTIYF TRBJ1-3 TRBV18
CASSFESVPNTEAFF TRBJ1-1 TRBV7-9
CASSRVSEYGYTF TRBJ1-2 TRBV6-5